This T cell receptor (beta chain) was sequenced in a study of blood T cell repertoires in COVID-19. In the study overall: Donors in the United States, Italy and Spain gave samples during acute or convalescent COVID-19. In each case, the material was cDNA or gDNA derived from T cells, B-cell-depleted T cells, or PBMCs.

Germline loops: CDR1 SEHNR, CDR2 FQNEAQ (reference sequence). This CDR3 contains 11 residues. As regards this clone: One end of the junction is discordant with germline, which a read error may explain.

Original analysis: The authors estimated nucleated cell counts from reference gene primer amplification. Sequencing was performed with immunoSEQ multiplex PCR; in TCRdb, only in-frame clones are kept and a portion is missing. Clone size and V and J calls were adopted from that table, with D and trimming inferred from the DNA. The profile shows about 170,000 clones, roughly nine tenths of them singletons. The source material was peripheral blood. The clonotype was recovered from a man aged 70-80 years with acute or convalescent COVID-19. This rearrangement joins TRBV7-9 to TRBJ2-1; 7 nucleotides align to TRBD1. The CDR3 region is CASSLGGGSVF. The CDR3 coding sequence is TGTGCCAGCAGCCTAGGGGGCGGTTCCGTCTTC.